The 14 T cell receptor beta chains listed next were all sequenced from one sample in a study of T cell changes during pregnancy in multiple sclerosis. The repertoire was sequenced with immunoSEQ multiplex PCR; TCRdb's copy has only in-frame clones and lacks some. This sample has tens of thousands of clones; about 92% occur once, and the top ten carry about 3%. The sequences come from peripheral blood, collected before pregnancy. These receptors all come from a female donor with multiple sclerosis, enrolled in a pregnancy study.

The chain is built from TRBV18 and TRBJ2-3, with TRBD2 matching 8 bases. In germline, CDR1 is KGHSH, CDR2 LQKENI. The CDR3 is 15 residues long. The junction had 3 bases not matched to a gene; V was cut back by 2 bases and J by 2 bases. DNA of the CDR3: TGTGCCAGCTCACCAGCAGCGGGAGACACAGATACGCAGTATTTT. Its translation is CASSPAAGDTDTQYF.

V and J are TRBV4-3 and TRBJ1-2; the match to TRBD1 covers 11 bases. Germline CDR1 is LGHNA and CDR2 is YSLEER. The CDR3 runs 16 residues. J lost 4 bases, V lost 3 bases, and 7 bases had no gene match. CDR3 sequence (DNA): TGCGCCAGCAGCCAGACGTCCGGGACAGGGGGCTATGGCTACACCTTC. This gives the protein CASSQTSGTGGYGYTF.

J is TRBJ1-1 and V is TRBV15, with D unresolved. Germline CDR1 is LNHNV and CDR2 is YYDKDF (reference sequence). With 0 bases removed from V and 7 bases from J, the gap between germline ends came to 9 bases. The CDR3 totals 13 residues. This CDR3 is CATSRDSRLEAFF. CDR3 nucleotides: TGTGCCACCAGCAGAGATAGCCGGCTTGAAGCTTTCTTT. Full variable domain (remainder filled in from reference TRBV15 and TRBJ1-1): DAMVIQNPRYQVTQFGKPVTLSCSQTLNHNVMYWYQQKSSQAPKLLFHYYDKDFNNEADTPDNFQSRRPNTSFCFLDIRSPGLGDTAMYLCATSRDSRLEAFFGQGTRLTVV.

The chain uses TRBV10-3 and TRBJ1-2, with 7 bases identical to TRBD1. Germline values: CDR1 ENHRY, CDR2 SYGVKD. The CDR3 length is 13 residues. J gave up 8 bases and V 0 bases, and 3 bases lay outside the gene matches. Written as DNA, the CDR3 is TGTGCCATCAGTGAGTCAAGGGGGCGGGGCTACACCTTC. It translates to CAISESRGRGYTF.

This clone was counted once. This chain connects TRBV7-8 to TRBJ2-7, with 9 bases aligning to TRBD2. This CDR3 spans 14 amino acids. With V trimmed by 5 bases and J by 0 bases, 2 bases remained unmatched. Germline CDR1 SGHVS, CDR2 FQNEAQ. The CDR3 reads CASSPSGISYEQYF. CDR3 coding DNA: TGTGCCAGCAGCCCTAGCGGGATCTCCTACGAGCAGTACTTC.

The chain recombines TRBV25-1 with TRBJ1-4, with 7 bases lining up with TRBD1. The CDR3 consists of 16 residues. Germline V lookup: CDR1 MGHDK, CDR2 SYGVNS. The ends lost 1 base at V and 8 bases at J; junction bases unmatched: 10. This chain's CDR3 is CASSESRDSNLEKLFF. In DNA form, the CDR3 reads TGTGCCAGCAGTGAATCCAGGGACAGCAATTTGGAAAAACTGTTTTTT.

V usage is TRBV5-4 and J usage is TRBJ2-7; TRBD2 is a possible D gene (6 bases). Germline V gene sequence: CDR1 SGHNT, CDR2 YYREEE (reference sequence). The germline V and J ends were trimmed by 0 bases and 4 bases, with 11 bases remaining between them. There are 14 residues in the CDR3. CDR3 bases: TGTGCCAGCAGCTTGGGGGACTCCGCTTACGAGCAGTACTTC. This gives the protein CASSLGDSAYEQYF.

The CDR3 sequence is CASSLEAGANTGELFF. The CDR3 DNA is TGTGCCAGCAGCTTAGAGGCGGGAGCGAACACCGGGGAGCTGTTTTTT. V is TRBV7-2 and J is TRBJ2-2, with 7 bases matching TRBD2. Losses at the gene ends were 1 base for V and 0 bases for J; bases not matched to a gene: 2. Germline CDR1 and CDR2: SGHTA and FQGNSA. This CDR3 region has 16 residues.

This sequence joins TRBV5-8 and TRBJ2-1; no firm D call. The germline V gene encodes CDR1 SGHTS and CDR2 YDEGEE. Trimming pared 2 bases from V and 6 bases from J, leaving 9 bases between. The CDR3 has 13 residues. The CDR3 protein is CASSFRRFNEQFF. For the CDR3, the DNA is TGTGCCAGCAGCTTCCGGCGGTTCAATGAGCAGTTCTTC.

This clone was observed a single time. The chain couples TRBV19 to TRBJ2-2; D gene uncertain. The germline V gene encodes CDR1 LNHDA and CDR2 SQIVND (reference sequence). The V and J ends lost 3 bases and 5 bases respectively, with 13 bases between them. This CDR3 has 15 residues. The CDR3 reads CASSIDTPGTGELFF. In DNA form, the CDR3 reads TGTGCCAGTAGTATCGACACCCCTGGGACCGGGGAGCTGTTTTTT.

J is TRBJ2-4 and V is TRBV7-2; a possible D gene is TRBD1 (5 bases). The CDR3 contains 14 residues. CDR1 SGHTA and CDR2 FQGNSA come from the germline V gene. Trimming shortened V by 4 bases and J by 8 bases, and 15 bases separated the two germline ends. The CDR3 bases are TGTGCCAGCAGCTCCCTGGGGCGTCAGGACATTCAGTACTTC. Protein sequence: CASSSLGRQDIQYF.

This chain connects TRBV28 to TRBJ1-4; D is undetermined. Germline assignment: CDR1 MDHEN and CDR2 SYDVKM. V lost 6 bases, J lost 8 bases, and 10 bases lay in between. The CDR3 covers 12 residues. The CDR3 loop is CASSVWREKLFF. In DNA form, the CDR3 reads TGTGCCAGCAGCGTGTGGAGGGAAAAACTGTTTTTT.

The rearrangement joins TRBV4-2 to TRBJ1-1; D not certain. The germline gives CDR1 LGHNA, CDR2 YNFKEQ. With 0 bases removed from V and 7 bases from J, the gap between germline ends came to 12 bases. The CDR3 loop spans 14 amino acids. The CDR3 loop reads CASSQEVVRFEAFF. The CDR3 nucleotides read TGTGCCAGCAGCCAAGAGGTTGTCAGGTTTGAAGCTTTCTTT.

There are a few counts of this clone. The chain combines TRBV18 with TRBJ2-7; 9 bases match TRBD2. This CDR3 is 16 amino acids long. The V gene end was trimmed by 4 bases and the J gene end by 6 bases; junction bases not matched to a gene: 13. Germline loops: CDR1 KGHSH, CDR2 LQKENI. The CDR3 protein is CASSLNSAGGIFEQYF. Written as DNA, the CDR3 is TGTGCCAGCTCACTCAATTCAGCGGGAGGAATCTTCGAGCAGTACTTC.